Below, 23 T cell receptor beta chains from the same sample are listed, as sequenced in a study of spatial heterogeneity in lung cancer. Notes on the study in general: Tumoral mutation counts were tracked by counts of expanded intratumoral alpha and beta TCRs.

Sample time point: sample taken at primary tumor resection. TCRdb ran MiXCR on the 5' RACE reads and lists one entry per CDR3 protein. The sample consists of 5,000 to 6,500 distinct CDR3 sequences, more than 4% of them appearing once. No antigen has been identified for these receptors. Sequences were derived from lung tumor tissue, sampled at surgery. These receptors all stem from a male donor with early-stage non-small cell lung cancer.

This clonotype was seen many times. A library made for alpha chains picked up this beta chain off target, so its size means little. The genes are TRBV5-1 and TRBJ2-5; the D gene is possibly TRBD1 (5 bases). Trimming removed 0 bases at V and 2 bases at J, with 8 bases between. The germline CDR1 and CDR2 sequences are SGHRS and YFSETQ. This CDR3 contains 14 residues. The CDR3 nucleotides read TGCGCCAGCAGCTTGGGACAGTCACAAGAGACCCAGTACTTC. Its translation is CASSLGQSQETQYF. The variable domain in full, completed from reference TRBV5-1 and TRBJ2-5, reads KAGVTQTPRYLIKTRGQQVTLSCSPISGHRSVSWYQQTPGQGLQFLFEYFSETQRNKGNFPGRFSGRQFSNSRSEMNVSTLELGDSALYLCASSLGQSQETQYFGPGTRLLVL.

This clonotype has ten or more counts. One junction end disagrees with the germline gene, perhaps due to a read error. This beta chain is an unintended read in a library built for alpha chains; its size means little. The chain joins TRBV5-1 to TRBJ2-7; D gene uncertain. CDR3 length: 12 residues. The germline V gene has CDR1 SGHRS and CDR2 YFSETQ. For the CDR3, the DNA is TGCGCCAGCAGCCCAGTCTCCCACGAGCAGTACTTC. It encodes CASSPVSHEQYF.

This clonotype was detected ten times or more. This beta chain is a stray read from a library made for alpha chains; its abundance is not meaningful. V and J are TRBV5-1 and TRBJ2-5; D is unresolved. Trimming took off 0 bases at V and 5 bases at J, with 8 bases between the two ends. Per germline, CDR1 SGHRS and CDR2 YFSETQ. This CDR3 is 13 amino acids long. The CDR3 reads CASSLVLGETQYF. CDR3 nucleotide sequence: TGCGCCAGCAGCTTGGTTCTGGGGGAGACCCAGTACTTC.

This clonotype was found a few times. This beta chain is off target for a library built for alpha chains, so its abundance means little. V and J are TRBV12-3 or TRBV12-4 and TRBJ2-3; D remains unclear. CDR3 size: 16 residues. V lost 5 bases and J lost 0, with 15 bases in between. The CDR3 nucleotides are TGTGCCAGCAGTCCCTCCGGAATGGTTAGCACAGATACGCAGTATTTT. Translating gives CASSPSGMVSTDTQYF.

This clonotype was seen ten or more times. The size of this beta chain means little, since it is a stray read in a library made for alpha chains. CDR3 loop: CASSPKSSPTGGSYNEQFF. DNA of the CDR3: TGTGCCAGCTCACCCAAGTCAAGTCCCACAGGGGGCTCCTACAATGAGCAGTTCTTC. The V gene is TRBV18, the J gene TRBJ2-1; 8 nucleotides match TRBD1. The germline gives CDR1 KGHSH, CDR2 LQKENI. CDR3 length: 19 residues. Trimming removed 3 bases from V and 0 bases from J; junction bases left unmatched: 13.

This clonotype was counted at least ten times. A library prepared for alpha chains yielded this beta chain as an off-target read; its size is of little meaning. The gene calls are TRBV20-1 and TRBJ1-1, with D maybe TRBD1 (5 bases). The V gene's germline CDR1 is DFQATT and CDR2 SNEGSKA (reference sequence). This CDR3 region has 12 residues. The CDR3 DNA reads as TGCAGAGCCGGGACGGGGAACACTGAAGCTTTCTTT. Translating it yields CRAGTGNTEAFF.

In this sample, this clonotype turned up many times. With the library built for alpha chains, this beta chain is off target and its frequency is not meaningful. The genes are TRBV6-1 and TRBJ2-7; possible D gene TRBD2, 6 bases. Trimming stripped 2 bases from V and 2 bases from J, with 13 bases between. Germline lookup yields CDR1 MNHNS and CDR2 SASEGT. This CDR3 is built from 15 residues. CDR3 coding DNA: TGTGCCAGCAGTGAATTGGCGGGGCAGCCCTACGAGCAGTACTTC. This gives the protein CASSELAGQPYEQYF.

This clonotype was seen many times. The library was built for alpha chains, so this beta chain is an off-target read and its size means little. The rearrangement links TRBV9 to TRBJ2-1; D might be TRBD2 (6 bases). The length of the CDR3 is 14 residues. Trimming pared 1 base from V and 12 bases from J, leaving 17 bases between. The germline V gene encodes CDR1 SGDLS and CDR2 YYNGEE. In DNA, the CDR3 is TGTGCCAGCAGCGTAACCAGAGAGACTAGTGTGCAGTTCTTC. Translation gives CASSVTRETSVQFF.

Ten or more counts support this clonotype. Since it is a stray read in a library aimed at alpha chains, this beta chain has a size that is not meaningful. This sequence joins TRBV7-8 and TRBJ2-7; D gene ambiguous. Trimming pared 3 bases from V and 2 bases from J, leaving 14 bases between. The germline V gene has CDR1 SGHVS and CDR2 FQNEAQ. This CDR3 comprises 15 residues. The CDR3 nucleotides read TGTGCCAGCAGCTTTCGGACGGGTGGCACCTACGAGCAGTACTTC. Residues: CASSFRTGGTYEQYF.

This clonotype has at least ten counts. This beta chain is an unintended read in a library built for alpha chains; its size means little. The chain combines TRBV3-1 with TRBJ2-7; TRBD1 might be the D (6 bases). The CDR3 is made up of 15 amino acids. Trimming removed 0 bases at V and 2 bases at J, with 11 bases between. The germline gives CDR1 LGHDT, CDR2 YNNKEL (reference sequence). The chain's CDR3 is CASSQDPTGTYEQYF. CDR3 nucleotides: TGTGCCAGCAGCCAAGACCCCACAGGGACCTACGAGCAGTACTTC.

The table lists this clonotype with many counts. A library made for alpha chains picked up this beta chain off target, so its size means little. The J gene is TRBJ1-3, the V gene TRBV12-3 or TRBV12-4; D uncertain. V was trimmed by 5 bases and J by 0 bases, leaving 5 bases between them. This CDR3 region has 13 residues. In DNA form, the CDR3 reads TGTGCCAGCAGTAGGAGCTCTGGAAACACCATATATTTT. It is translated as CASSRSSGNTIYF.

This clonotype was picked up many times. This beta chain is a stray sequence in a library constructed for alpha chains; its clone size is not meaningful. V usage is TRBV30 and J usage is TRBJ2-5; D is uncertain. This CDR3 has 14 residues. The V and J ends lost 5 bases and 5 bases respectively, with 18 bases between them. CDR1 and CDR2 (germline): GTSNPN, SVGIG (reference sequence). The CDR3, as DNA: TGTGCCTGGGGCGGTCCTTTCCCCCTGGAGACCCAGTACTTC. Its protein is CAWGGPFPLETQYF.

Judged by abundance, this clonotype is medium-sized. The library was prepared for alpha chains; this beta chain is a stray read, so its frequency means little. CDR3 DNA sequence: TGCAGTGCTAGAGATCGTGAAGGGGAAGGCAATTCACCCCTCCACTTT. Its translation is CSARDREGEGNSPLHF. The chain combines TRBV20-1 with TRBJ1-6; maybe TRBD1 (5 bases). This CDR3 region has 16 residues. Trimming shortened V by 0 bases and J by 7 bases, and 16 bases separated the two germline ends. Per the germline V gene, CDR1 is DFQATT and CDR2 is SNEGSKA (reference sequence).

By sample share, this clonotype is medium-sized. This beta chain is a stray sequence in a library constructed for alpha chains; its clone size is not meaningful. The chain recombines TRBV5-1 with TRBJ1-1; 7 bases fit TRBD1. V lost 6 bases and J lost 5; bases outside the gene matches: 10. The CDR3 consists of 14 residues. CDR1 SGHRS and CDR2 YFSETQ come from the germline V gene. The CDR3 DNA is TGCGCCAGCAACCGACAGGGTGGCGGAACTGAAGCTTTCTTT. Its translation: CASNRQGGGTEAFF.

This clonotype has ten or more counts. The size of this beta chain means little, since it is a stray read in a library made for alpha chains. CDR3 nucleotides: TGCGCCAGCAGCTTGTCAGGGGCGGACACTGAAGCTTTCTTT. This translates into CASSLSGADTEAFF. V is TRBV5-1 and J is TRBJ1-1; D might be TRBD1 (6 bases). V shed 1 base and J shed 3 bases, with 10 bases lying between them. This CDR3 comprises 14 residues. Germline V gene data show CDR1 as SGHRS and CDR2 as YFSETQ.

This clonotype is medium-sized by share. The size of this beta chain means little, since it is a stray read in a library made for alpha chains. CDR3: CASSYREGNTIYF. As DNA, the CDR3 is TGTGCCAGCAGTTACAGGGAAGGAAACACCATATATTTT. The chain joins TRBV6-1 to TRBJ1-3; tentative D call: TRBD1 (6 bases). Germline V gene sequence: CDR1 MNHNS, CDR2 SASEGT. The CDR3 runs to 13 residues. The V and J ends lost 5 bases and 4 bases respectively, with 9 bases between them.

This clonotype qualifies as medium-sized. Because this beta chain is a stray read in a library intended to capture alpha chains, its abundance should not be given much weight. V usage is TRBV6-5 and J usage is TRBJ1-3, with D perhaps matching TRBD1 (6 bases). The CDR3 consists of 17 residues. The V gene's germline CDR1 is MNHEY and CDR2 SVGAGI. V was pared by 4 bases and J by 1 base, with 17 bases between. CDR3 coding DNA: TGTGCCAGCAGTTTTCTGGGACAAACCTTATCTGGAAACACCATATATTTT. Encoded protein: CASSFLGQTLSGNTIYF.

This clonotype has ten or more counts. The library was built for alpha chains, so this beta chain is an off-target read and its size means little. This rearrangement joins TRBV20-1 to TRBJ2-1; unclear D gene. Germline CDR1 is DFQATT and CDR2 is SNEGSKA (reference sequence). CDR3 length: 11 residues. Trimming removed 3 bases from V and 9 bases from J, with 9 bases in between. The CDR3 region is CSASTLAEQFF. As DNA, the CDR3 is TGCAGTGCTAGTACTCTTGCTGAGCAGTTCTTC.

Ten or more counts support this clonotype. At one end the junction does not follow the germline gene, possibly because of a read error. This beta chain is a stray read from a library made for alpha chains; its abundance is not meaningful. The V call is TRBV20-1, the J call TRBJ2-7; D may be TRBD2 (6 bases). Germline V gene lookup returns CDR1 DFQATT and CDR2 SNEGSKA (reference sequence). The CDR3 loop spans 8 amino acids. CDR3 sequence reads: CSVVSGDF. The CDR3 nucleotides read TGCAGTGTCGTTAGCGGAGACTTC.

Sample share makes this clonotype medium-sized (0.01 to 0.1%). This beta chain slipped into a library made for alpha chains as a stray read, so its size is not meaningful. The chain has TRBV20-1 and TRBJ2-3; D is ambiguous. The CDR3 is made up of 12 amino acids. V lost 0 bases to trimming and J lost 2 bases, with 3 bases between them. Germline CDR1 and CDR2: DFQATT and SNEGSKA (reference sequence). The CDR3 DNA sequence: TGCAGTGCTAGAGATGACACAGATACGCAGTATTTT. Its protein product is CSARDDTDTQYF.

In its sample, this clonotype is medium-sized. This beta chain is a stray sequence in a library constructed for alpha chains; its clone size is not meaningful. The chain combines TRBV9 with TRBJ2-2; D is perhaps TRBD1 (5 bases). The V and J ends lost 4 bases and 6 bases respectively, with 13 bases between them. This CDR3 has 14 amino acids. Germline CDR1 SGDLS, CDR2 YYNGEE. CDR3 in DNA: TGTGCCAGCAGCCCCTTCAGGGAAGCCGGGGAGCTGTTTTTT. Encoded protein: CASSPFREAGELFF.

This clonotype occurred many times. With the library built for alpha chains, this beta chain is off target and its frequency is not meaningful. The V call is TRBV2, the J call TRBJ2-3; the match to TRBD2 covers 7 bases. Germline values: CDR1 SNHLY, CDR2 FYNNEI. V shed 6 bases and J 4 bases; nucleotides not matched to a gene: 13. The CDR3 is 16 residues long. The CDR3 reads CASRFLVGGASDTQYF. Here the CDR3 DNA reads TGTGCCAGCAGGTTCCTCGTGGGAGGGGCTTCAGATACGCAGTATTTT.

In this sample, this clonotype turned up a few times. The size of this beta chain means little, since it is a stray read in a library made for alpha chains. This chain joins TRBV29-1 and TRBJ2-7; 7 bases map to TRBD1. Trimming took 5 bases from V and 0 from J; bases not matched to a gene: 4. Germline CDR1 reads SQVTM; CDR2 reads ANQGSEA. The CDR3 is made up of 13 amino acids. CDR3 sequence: CSVQRQGSYEQYF. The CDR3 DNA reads TGCAGCGTTCAAAGACAGGGCTCCTACGAGCAGTACTTC.